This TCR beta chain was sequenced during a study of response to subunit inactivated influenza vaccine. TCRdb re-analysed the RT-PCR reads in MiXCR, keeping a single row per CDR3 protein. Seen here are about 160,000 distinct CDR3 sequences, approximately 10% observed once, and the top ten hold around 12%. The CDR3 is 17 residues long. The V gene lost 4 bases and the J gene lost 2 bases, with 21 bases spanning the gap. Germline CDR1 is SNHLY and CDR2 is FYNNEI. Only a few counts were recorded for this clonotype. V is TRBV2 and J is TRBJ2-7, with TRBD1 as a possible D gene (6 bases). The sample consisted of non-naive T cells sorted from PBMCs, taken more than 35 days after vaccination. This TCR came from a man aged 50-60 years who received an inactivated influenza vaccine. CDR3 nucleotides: TGTGCCAGCAGTGTAAATCGCAGGGGAAAGGGGGCCTACGAGCAGTACTTC. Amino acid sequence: CASSVNRRGKGAYEQYF.